The source of this T cell receptor beta chain is a study of blood T cell repertoires in COVID-19. About the research overall: Samples came from the United States, Italy and Spain, spanning acute and convalescent COVID-19. The cDNA or gDNA used as material had been derived from T cells, B-cell-depleted T cells, or PBMCs.

Authors' methods: From reference gene primer amplification, estimates of nucleated cell counts were derived. TCRdb keeps only in-frame clones here, not all; method: immunoSEQ multiplex PCR. V and J calls and clone size are given by that table; D and trimming were obtained from the DNA. The sample records under 500,000 clones, roughly 91% being singletons. Germline loops: CDR1 MGHRA, CDR2 YSYEKL. The CDR3 length is 16 residues. Trimming left V 1 base short and J 2 bases short, with 13 bases between. This clone was counted once. The gene calls are TRBV4-1 and TRBJ2-3, with D hard to call. The TCR comes from a woman younger than 45 with acute or convalescent COVID-19. Sequencing was performed on peripheral blood. CDR3 region: CASSQAYSLHTDTQYF. CDR3 nucleotides: TGCGCCAGCAGCCAAGCCTACTCTTTGCACACAGATACGCAGTATTTT.